A single T cell receptor (beta chain) is shown here with its context. The data were taken from a study of OX40 agonist ivuxolimab in advanced cancers. Profiled with immunoSEQ multiplex PCR; TCRdb holds only in-frame clones, not every one. The table has about 150,000 clones, roughly 94% seen once. Trimming pared 5 bases from V and 7 bases from J, leaving 8 bases between. There are 12 residues in the CDR3. CDR1 and CDR2 (germline): SEHNR, FQNEAQ (reference sequence). Sequencing used CD4+ or CD8+ T cells sorted from blood, obtained in a trial of the OX40 agonist ivuxolimab. V gene TRBV7-9 combines with J gene TRBJ1-4; D gene unclear. This receptor was taken from an adult with an advanced solid tumor such as melanoma, head and neck, liver or kidney cancer. The DNA for the CDR3 is TGTGCCAGCAGCCCGCCCGGTGAAAAACTGTTTTTT. Translated, it gives CASSPPGEKLFF.